The rows below give T cell receptor beta chains drawn from one sample of a study of T-cell memory formation after mild COVID-19. TCRdb reanalysed the 5' RACE reads using MiXCR and keeps one entry per CDR3 protein. The sample contains 350,000 to 450,000 distinct CDR3 sequences, around 15% of which appear only once. Input material: PBMCs or a T cell subset sorted from them (not recorded which). The source is a man aged 18 to 29 who had mild COVID-19 (a few samples of this study predate the infection). Cell type and time point are not known. Both conserved end residues are part of each CDR3. Fields, in order: clone size, V gene, D gene, J gene, CDR3 protein, CDR3 DNA. The D gene is left open where the match is weak. For some rows the clone size is stated as once, few or many, or as a class when expanded; others skip it.

few	TRBV11-2	TRBD2	TRBJ2-7	CASGTSGGVYEQYF	TGTGCCAGCGGTACTAGCGGGGGCGTCTACGAGCAGTACTTC
-	TRBV7-2	-	TRBJ2-4	CASSFSRVGIQYF	TGTGCCAGCAGCTTCTCCAGGGTGGGCATTCAGTACTTC
-	TRBV24-1	-	TRBJ2-5	CATSDTWLNRAETQYF	TGTGCCACCAGTGATACCTGGTTGAACAGGGCGGAGACCCAGTACTTC
-	TRBV6-1	-	TRBJ1-2	CASTSRGFGYTF	TGTGCCAGCACGTCGCGAGGGTTTGGCTACACCTTC
-	TRBV10-3	-	TRBJ1-6	CAISESARGVSPLHF	TGTGCCATCAGTGAGTCGGCCAGGGGTGTTTCACCCCTCCACTTT
-	TRBV10-3	-	TRBJ1-5	CAISEFTGYQPQHF	TGTGCCATCAGTGAGTTCACCGGTTATCAGCCCCAGCATTTT
many	TRBV28	TRBD1	TRBJ1-1	CASSHRDRGIRAFF	TGTGCCAGCAGTCACAGGGACAGGGGGATTCGGGCTTTCTTT
few	TRBV7-3	TRBD1	TRBJ2-5	CASSLGHRGQETQYF	TGTGCCAGCAGCTTAGGACACAGGGGCCAAGAGACCCAGTACTTC
many	TRBV4-3	TRBD2	TRBJ2-3	CASSQAGLAGTDTQYF	TGCGCCAGCAGCCAAGCGGGCCTAGCGGGCACAGATACGCAGTATTTT
few	TRBV2	-	TRBJ1-5	CASSLRTEDQPQHF	TGTGCCAGCAGTCTTCGGACTGAAGATCAGCCCCAGCATTTT
few	TRBV28	-	TRBJ2-2	CASSFGPGTGELFF	TGTGCCAGCAGTTTTGGGCCAGGGACCGGGGAGCTGTTTTTT
few	TRBV19	-	TRBJ1-1	CASSIVGDTEAFF	TGTGCCAGTAGTATAGTCGGGGATACTGAAGCTTTCTTT
-	TRBV6-5	-	TRBJ2-2	CASSFLGSGRAGELFF	TGTGCCAGCAGTTTCCTCGGGTCAGGAAGAGCCGGGGAGCTGTTTTTT
-	TRBV7-2	-	TRBJ2-3	CASSLRGETDTQYF	TGTGCCAGCAGCTTAAGGGGGGAAACAGATACGCAGTATTTT
few	TRBV6-5	-	TRBJ2-3	CASTRTKSTDTQYF	TGTGCCAGCACCAGGACAAAAAGCACAGATACGCAGTATTTT
-	TRBV7-2	-	TRBJ2-3	CASSQSGLYTDTQYF	TGTGCCAGCAGCCAATCGGGACTCTACACAGATACGCAGTATTTT
many	TRBV7-6	-	TRBJ2-2	CASSPGTVTGELFF	TGTGCCAGCAGCCCAGGGACGGTTACCGGGGAGCTGTTTTTT
-	TRBV7-3	TRBD1	TRBJ2-2	CASSVDRGSGELFF	TGTGCCAGCAGCGTGGACAGGGGATCCGGGGAGCTGTTTTTT
-	TRBV6-6	-	TRBJ1-3	CASSPRVSGNTIYF	TGTGCCAGCAGCCCCAGGGTTTCAGGAAACACCATATATTTT
-	TRBV9	-	TRBJ2-3	CASTRQSSTDTQYF	TGTGCCAGCACCCGCCAGAGTAGCACAGATACGCAGTATTTT